The clone carrying this TCR beta chain occurred many times. The antigen is undetermined. This sample stems from a study of neurological immune-mediated disorders. Study information: Multiple sclerosis patients numbering about 34 comprised approximately 30 relapsing-remitting and 3 secondary progressive patients.

From the 5' RACE reads, TCRdb called clonotypes with MiXCR, one entry per CDR3 protein. The sample has 39,000 or so distinct CDR3 sequences, about 2.3% seen once; the top ten hold more than 10%. Per germline, CDR1 MNHNS and CDR2 SASEGT. V shed 0 bases, J shed 7 bases, and the junction held 6 bases outside the gene matches. This CDR3 has 15 amino acids. Study-wide results and caveats: The multiple sclerosis repertoire cluster had no clinical or MRI feature associated with it. CDR3 amino acid sequences found in expanded clones were never shared across subjects, suggesting private repertoires in all groups.

The chain links TRBV6-1 to TRBJ2-1; 7 bases match TRBD1. This clonotype was obtained from a man between 25 and 39 years old with multiple sclerosis. The sequenced sample consisted of PBMCs. The CDR3 loop reads CASSEAFPGGNEQFF. CDR3 nucleotide sequence: TGTGCCAGCAGTGAAGCCTTCCCAGGGGGTAATGAGCAGTTCTTC.